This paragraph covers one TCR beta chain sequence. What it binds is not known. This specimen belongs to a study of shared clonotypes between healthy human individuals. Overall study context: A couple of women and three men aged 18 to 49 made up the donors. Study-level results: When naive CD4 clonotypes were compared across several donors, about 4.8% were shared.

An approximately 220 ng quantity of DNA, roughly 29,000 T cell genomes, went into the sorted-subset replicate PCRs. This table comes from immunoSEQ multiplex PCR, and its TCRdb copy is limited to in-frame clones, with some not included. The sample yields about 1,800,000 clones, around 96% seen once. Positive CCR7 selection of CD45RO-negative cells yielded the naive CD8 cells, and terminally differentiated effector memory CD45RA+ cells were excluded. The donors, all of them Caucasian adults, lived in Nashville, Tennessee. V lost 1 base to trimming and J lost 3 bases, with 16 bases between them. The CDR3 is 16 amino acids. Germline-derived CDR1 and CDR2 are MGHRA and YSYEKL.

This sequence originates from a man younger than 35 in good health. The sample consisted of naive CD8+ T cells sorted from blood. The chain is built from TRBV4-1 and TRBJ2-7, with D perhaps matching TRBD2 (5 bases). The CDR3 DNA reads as TGCGCCAGCAGCCAAGTAATGCCTTCAGGAGGCTACGAGCAGTACTTC. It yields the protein CASSQVMPSGGYEQYF.